One sample yielded the 30 T cell receptor beta chains listed below, sequenced in a study of blood T cell repertoires in COVID-19 (dated by TCRdb to 2018 to 2021). Libraries were built with the immunoSEQ multiplex PCR assay. The table comes from immuneACCESS by way of TCRdb, which keeps in-frame sequences with V and J called. Part of the clones is missing from these tables; in studies checked, under half for an unresolved V gene and the rest for unknown reasons. The sample includes about 340,000 clones, with roughly 90% observed a single time. About a fifth of the sample comes from the top ten. The sequenced material came from PBMCs or T cells enriched from blood (not recorded which). The origin of the receptors is a woman aged 25 to 39 who had recovered from COVID-19.

The CDR3 DNA follows: TGCGCCAGCAGCTTCTTCGGGGGGTTACGTGGCTACACCTTC. It translates to CASSFFGGLRGYTF. This sequence joins TRBV5-1 and TRBJ1-2; perhaps TRBD1 as D (5 bases). The germline V gene encodes CDR1 SGHRS and CDR2 YFSETQ. V was shortened by 2 bases and J by 7 bases, with 15 bases between the two germline ends. This CDR3 contains 14 residues.

The genes are TRBV6-2 or TRBV6-3 and TRBJ1-5; TRBD1 aligns across 7 bases. This CDR3 is built from 20 residues. Looked up from germline, CDR1 is MNHEY and CDR2 is SVGEGT. J was trimmed by 1 base and V by 6 bases; bases with no gene match: 21. CDR3 nucleotide sequence: TGTGCCAGCAGCAACCACCGTAACAGGGGCGGGGGGTTCAGCAATCAGCCCCAGCATTTT. It yields the protein CASSNHRNRGGGFSNQPQHF.

This clone was recorded a few times. This chain connects TRBV18 to TRBJ1-4, with a tentative D call TRBD1 (5 bases). The CDR3 spans 15 residues. V was cut by 3 bases and J by 7 bases, with 15 bases left in between. Germline CDR1 and CDR2: KGHSH and LQKENI. The CDR3 loop is CASSPNQGFGEKLFF. The CDR3 coding sequence is TGTGCCAGCTCACCCAATCAGGGATTCGGTGAAAAACTGTTTTTT. The full variable domain, rest sourced from reference TRBV18 and TRBJ1-4, is NAGVMQNPRHLVRRRGQEARLRCSPMKGHSHVYWYRQLPEEGLKFMVYLQKENIIDESGMPKERFSAEFPKEGPSILRIQQVVRGDSAAYFCASSPNQGFGEKLFFGSGTQLSVL.

V usage is TRBV5-5 and J usage is TRBJ1-2, with TRBD1 matching 7 bases. This CDR3 has 16 residues. The J segment lost 0 bases and the V segment lost 0 bases, leaving 5 bases of the junction unmatched. Germline V lookup: CDR1 SGHKS, CDR2 YYEKEE (reference sequence). The CDR3 coding sequence is TGTGCCAGCAGCTTGGATGGTGGGACAGCTAACTATGGCTACACCTTC. Amino acids: CASSLDGGTANYGYTF.

The gene calls are TRBV28 and TRBJ2-1, with a tentative D call TRBD2 (6 bases). Trimming left V 3 bases short and J 0 bases short, with 12 bases between. The CDR3 covers 16 residues. Per the germline V gene, CDR1 is MDHEN and CDR2 is SYDVKM. CDR3 sequence (DNA): TGTGCCAGCAGTTTCGGGAGTCGAGGCTCCTACAATGAGCAGTTCTTC. Residues: CASSFGSRGSYNEQFF.

The CDR3 is CASSGSERSSYEQYF. The CDR3 nucleotides are TGTGCCAGCAGCGGAAGCGAGCGGAGTTCCTACGAGCAGTACTTC. The chain combines TRBV7-9 with TRBJ2-7; D might be TRBD2 (5 bases). Deletions cut 5 bases from V and 1 base from J, with 15 bases between. The CDR3 is made up of 15 amino acids. Germline V gives CDR1 SEHNR, CDR2 FQNEAQ (reference sequence).

The chain couples TRBV20-1 to TRBJ1-2; weak D call: TRBD1 (5 bases). There are 12 residues in the CDR3. Germline V gives CDR1 DFQATT, CDR2 SNEGSKA (reference sequence). Trimming removed 3 bases at V and 3 bases at J, with 8 bases between. This CDR3 reads CSASEGHYGYTF. CDR3 nucleotides: TGCAGTGCTAGTGAGGGGCACTATGGCTACACCTTC.

This chain joins TRBV28 and TRBJ2-3, with 8 bases matching TRBD2. The CDR3 is 14 amino acids. In germline, CDR1 is MDHEN, CDR2 SYDVKM. Germline trimming cut 8 bases from V and 4 bases from J; bases unmatched to any gene: 8. In DNA, the CDR3 is TGTGCCAGCCTACCTCCGGGAGGGGCAGATACGCAGTATTTT. This translates into CASLPPGGADTQYF.

The chain employs TRBV27 and TRBJ2-1; 10 nucleotides line up with TRBD2. Germline V CDR1 and CDR2: MNHEY, SMNVEV (reference sequence). Trimming at V came to 5 bases and at J to 7 bases, leaving 11 bases not matched to a gene. This CDR3 is 16 amino acids long. CDR3 amino acids: CASSPETSGQGNEQFF. As DNA, the CDR3 is TGTGCCAGCAGTCCAGAGACTAGCGGGCAAGGAAATGAGCAGTTCTTC.

The chain employs TRBV28 and TRBJ2-2; D may be TRBD2 (6 bases). This CDR3 spans 16 amino acids. CDR1 and CDR2 (germline): MDHEN, SYDVKM. Trimming pared 3 bases from V and 5 bases from J, leaving 16 bases between. This chain's CDR3 is CASSFMKGGMTGELFF. The CDR3 coding sequence is TGTGCCAGCAGTTTTATGAAGGGAGGAATGACCGGGGAGCTGTTTTTT.

The V call is TRBV5-4, the J call TRBJ1-1; D is perhaps TRBD1 (5 bases). The CDR3 totals 13 residues. CDR1 and CDR2 from the germline V gene are SGHNT and YYREEE (reference sequence). V lost 2 bases, J lost 1 base, and 6 bases lay in between. CDR3: CASSFDRNTEAFF. CDR3 bases: TGTGCCAGCAGCTTCGACAGGAACACTGAAGCTTTCTTT.

The rearrangement joins TRBV14 to TRBJ1-4; TRBD1 aligns across 7 bases. J lost 6 bases, V lost 4 bases, and 2 bases had no gene match. The CDR3 spans 13 residues. The germline gives CDR1 SGHDN, CDR2 FVKESK. CDR3 bases: TGTGCCAGCAGCCGGGGGACAGATGAAAAACTGTTTTTT. This codes for CASSRGTDEKLFF.

This clone has a single count. V gene TRBV12-3 or TRBV12-4 combines with J gene TRBJ1-1, with no clear D. Deletions cut 0 bases from V and 5 bases from J, with 7 bases between. The CDR3 extends over 13 amino acids. This chain's CDR3 is CASSLASRTEAFF. CDR3 nucleotide sequence: TGTGCCAGCAGTTTAGCATCCCGGACTGAAGCTTTCTTT.

The chain links TRBV24-1 to TRBJ1-3; 8 bases are a match to TRBD1. Per the germline V gene, CDR1 is KGHDR and CDR2 is SFDVKD. Germline trimming cut 1 base from V and 4 bases from J; bases unmatched to any gene: 8. This CDR3 spans 17 amino acids. In nucleotides, the CDR3 is TGTGCCACCAGTGATTTTAAGGGACAGGTGGAAGGAAACACCATATATTTT. Translation gives CATSDFKGQVEGNTIYF.

This chain uses TRBV20-1 with TRBJ2-7; possible D gene TRBD1, 6 bases. The CDR3 covers 12 residues. CDR1 is DFQATT, CDR2 SNEGSKA, per germline (reference sequence). V shed 3 bases and J shed 3 bases, with 9 bases lying between them. DNA of the CDR3: TGCAGTGCTAGTGCAGGGGTCTACGAGCAGTACTTC. This gives the protein CSASAGVYEQYF.

The chain carries TRBV7-9 and TRBJ1-5; 9 nucleotides align to TRBD1. The germline CDR1 and CDR2 sequences are SEHNR and FQNEAQ (reference sequence). This CDR3 comprises 14 residues. V was clipped by 3 bases and J by 6 bases; unmatched bases: 3. CDR3 coding DNA: TGTGCCAGCAGCTTCGGACAGGGGAGTCAGCCCCAGCATTTT. Protein: CASSFGQGSQPQHF.

V gene TRBV11-2 combines with J gene TRBJ2-1; TRBD2 aligns across 11 bases. This CDR3 has 16 amino acids. Germline V gives CDR1 SGHAT, CDR2 FQNNGV. The V gene end was trimmed by 5 bases and the J gene end by 8 bases; junction bases not matched to a gene: 11. CDR3 DNA sequence: TGTGCCAGCAGCCGATTAGCGGGAGGGCCCGGGGATGAGCAGTTCTTC. This sequence encodes CASSRLAGGPGDEQFF.

The rearrangement joins TRBV4-3 to TRBJ2-6; D ambiguous. Germline CDR1 LGHNA, CDR2 YSLEER. Trimming shortened V by 4 bases and J by 0 bases, and 13 bases separated the two germline ends. This CDR3 has 17 amino acids. CDR3 amino acids: CASSPSSTYSGANVLTF. CDR3 sequence (DNA): TGCGCCAGCAGCCCTTCGTCCACTTACTCTGGGGCCAACGTCCTGACTTTC.

This chain joins TRBV27 and TRBJ1-2, with 8 bases matching TRBD1. The V and J ends lost 5 bases and 3 bases, in that order; junction bases with no gene match: 2. Germline loops: CDR1 MNHEY, CDR2 SMNVEV (reference sequence). There are 13 residues in the CDR3. This CDR3 reads CASSEQGDYGYTF. The CDR3 bases are TGTGCCAGCAGTGAACAGGGGGACTATGGCTACACCTTC.

This clone was detected once. V gene TRBV28 combines with J gene TRBJ2-6, with D perhaps TRBD2 (5 bases). The V gene's germline CDR1 is MDHEN and CDR2 SYDVKM. The CDR3 consists of 12 residues. Between the trimmed V and J ends, which lost 3 bases and 10 bases, there was a span of 7 bases. The DNA of the CDR3 is TGTGCCAGCAGTTTTCCGGGAAACGTCCTGACTTTC. Residues: CASSFPGNVLTF.

The CDR3 protein is CASSPRTAETQYF. The CDR3 nucleotides are TGTGCCAGCTCACCACGAACTGCCGAGACCCAGTACTTC. This rearrangement joins TRBV18 to TRBJ2-5; D unclear. Germline CDR1 reads KGHSH; CDR2 reads LQKENI. The CDR3 runs to 13 residues. V lost 1 base and J lost 5, with 8 bases in between.

The chain has TRBV5-8 and TRBJ2-2; tentatively, D is TRBD1 (6 bases). The CDR3 runs to 15 residues. Germline V gives CDR1 SGHTS, CDR2 YDEGEE. V was pared by 4 bases and J by 10 bases, with 20 bases between. CDR3 sequence: CASSLGTSRFLELFF. The CDR3 DNA follows: TGTGCCAGCAGCCTGGGGACATCCAGGTTCCTGGAGCTGTTTTTT. Full variable domain (outside the CDR3, taken from reference TRBV5-8 and TRBJ2-2): EAGVTQSPTHLIKTRGQQATLRCSPISGHTSVYWYQQALGLGLQFLLWYDEGEERNRGNFPPRFSGRQFPNYSSELNVNALELEDSALYLCASSLGTSRFLELFFGEGSRLTVL.

The chain carries TRBV7-2 and TRBJ2-4, with D perhaps TRBD1 (5 bases). Germline V gives CDR1 SGHTA, CDR2 FQGNSA. The CDR3 contains 13 residues. V was pared by 6 bases and J by 10 bases, with 16 bases between. CDR3 sequence: CASSPGLKRIQYF. CDR3 coding DNA: TGTGCCAGCAGTCCAGGGCTAAAACGAATTCAGTACTTC.

The V call is TRBV18, the J call TRBJ1-5; D is perhaps TRBD1 (6 bases). Germline CDR1 and CDR2: KGHSH and LQKENI. The CDR3 loop spans 15 amino acids. Trimming left V 4 bases short and J 5 bases short, with 15 bases between. CDR3 in amino acids: CASSLEAGAHQPQHF. In DNA form, the CDR3 reads TGTGCCAGCTCACTAGAGGCAGGGGCTCATCAGCCCCAGCATTTT.

The CDR3 reads CASSSWDRVGNTIYF. The CDR3 DNA is TGTGCCAGCAGCTCCTGGGACAGGGTGGGAAACACCATATATTTT. This sequence joins TRBV11-2 and TRBJ1-3; 9 bases agree with TRBD1. V shed 4 bases, J shed 4 bases, and the junction held 5 bases outside the gene matches. Germline CDR1 SGHAT, CDR2 FQNNGV. The CDR3 is 15 amino acids. Supplemented by reference TRBV11-2 and TRBJ1-3, the full variable domain reads EAGVAQSPRYKIIEKRQSVAFWCNPISGHATLYWYQQILGQGPKLLIQFQNNGVVDDSQLPKDRFSAERLKGVDSTLKIQPAKLEDSAVYLCASSSWDRVGNTIYFGEGSWLTVV.

The chain is built from TRBV19 and TRBJ2-7; TRBD2 matches at 11 bases. The CDR3 runs to 15 residues. Germline V lookup: CDR1 LNHDA, CDR2 SQIVND (reference sequence). V lost 6 bases, J lost 1 base, and 5 bases stayed unmatched. The CDR3 coding sequence is TGTGCCAGTAGCTTGGGACTAGCGGCTTCCTACGAGCAGTACTTC. As protein: CASSLGLAASYEQYF.

The chain employs TRBV28 and TRBJ1-6; possible D gene TRBD1, 6 bases. Germline values: CDR1 MDHEN, CDR2 SYDVKM. This CDR3 has 16 amino acids. V gave up 6 bases and J gave up 0 bases, with 12 bases separating them. CDR3 sequence (DNA): TGTGCCAGCAGCGAGGGGGTGAGCTCCTATAATTCACCCCTCCACTTT. Protein: CASSEGVSSYNSPLHF.

The chain has TRBV3-1 (or the pseudogene TRBV3-2) and TRBJ1-2; D gene ambiguous. V was clipped by 5 bases and J by 8 bases, with 15 bases between them. The CDR3 runs to 13 residues. Per the germline V gene, CDR1 is LGHDT and CDR2 is YNNKEL (reference sequence). In nucleotides, the CDR3 is TGTGCCAGCAGCTTTCGGTCCAAGGAGGGCTACACCTTC. The encoded protein is CASSFRSKEGYTF.

This clone was seen a single time. The V and J genes are TRBV28 and TRBJ1-5; TRBD1 aligns across 7 bases. CDR3 length equals 18 residues. V was clipped by 6 bases and J by 4 bases; unmatched bases: 18. The germline CDR1 and CDR2 sequences are MDHEN and SYDVKM. In DNA, the CDR3 is TGTGCCAGCAGGTTCTCTCGTCAGACCGACAGGGCTAATCAGCCCCAGCATTTT. Translated, it gives CASRFSRQTDRANQPQHF.

This chain connects TRBV6-2 or TRBV6-3 to TRBJ1-2, with no clear D. The CDR3 extends over 14 amino acids. Trimming left V 0 bases short and J 0 bases short, with 5 bases between. Germline loops: CDR1 MNHEY, CDR2 SVGEGT. CDR3 coding DNA: TGTGCCAGCAGTTACTCTGGCTCTAACTATGGCTACACCTTC. This sequence encodes CASSYSGSNYGYTF.